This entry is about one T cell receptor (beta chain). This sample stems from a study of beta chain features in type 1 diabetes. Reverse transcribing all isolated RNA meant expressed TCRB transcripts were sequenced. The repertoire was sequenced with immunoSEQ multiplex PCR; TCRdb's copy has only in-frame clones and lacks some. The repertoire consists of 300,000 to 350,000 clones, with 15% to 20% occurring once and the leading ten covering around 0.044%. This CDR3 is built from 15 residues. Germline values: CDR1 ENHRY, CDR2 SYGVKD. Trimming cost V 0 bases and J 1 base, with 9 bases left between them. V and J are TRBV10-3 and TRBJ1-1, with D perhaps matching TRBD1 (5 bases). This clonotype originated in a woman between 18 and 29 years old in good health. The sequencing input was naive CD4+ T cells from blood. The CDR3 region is CAISESIQGNTEAFF. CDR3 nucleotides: TGTGCCATCAGTGAGTCGATTCAGGGGAACACTGAAGCTTTCTTT.